In this sample, the clone carrying this T cell receptor (beta chain) turned up many times. The antigen is undetermined. The DNA ends 3 residues before the CDR3 does, and the rest of the CDR3 is filled in from the germline J gene. Measured with immunoSEQ multiplex PCR; TCRdb has only the in-frame clones, and not every one. The table lists about 33,000 clones, with no singletons. The junction had 5 bases not matched to a gene; V was cut back by 3 bases and J by 4 bases. The CDR3 is 15 residues long. Germline assignment: CDR1 KGHSH and CDR2 LQKENI. Aged 9 to 64 years, CVID subjects averaged about 40 years old. For at least one year, all CVID subjects received replacement immunoglobulin. The sample comes from a study of T cell clonality in common variable immunodeficiency. Study observations and caveats: Shared TCRbeta clones were fewer between CVID subjects than controls. Common variable immunodeficiency TCR beta sequences reportedly had fewer deletions and N-nucleotide insertions.

The receptor was derived from a human donor with common variable immunodeficiency. The chain uses TRBV18 and TRBJ1-2, with 10 bases identical to TRBD1. The sequenced sample consisted of peripheral blood mononuclear cells. The CDR3: CASSPGTGEGYGYTF. CDR3 DNA, as far as it was read: TGTGCCAGCTCACCTGGGACAGGGGAGGGCTATGGC.